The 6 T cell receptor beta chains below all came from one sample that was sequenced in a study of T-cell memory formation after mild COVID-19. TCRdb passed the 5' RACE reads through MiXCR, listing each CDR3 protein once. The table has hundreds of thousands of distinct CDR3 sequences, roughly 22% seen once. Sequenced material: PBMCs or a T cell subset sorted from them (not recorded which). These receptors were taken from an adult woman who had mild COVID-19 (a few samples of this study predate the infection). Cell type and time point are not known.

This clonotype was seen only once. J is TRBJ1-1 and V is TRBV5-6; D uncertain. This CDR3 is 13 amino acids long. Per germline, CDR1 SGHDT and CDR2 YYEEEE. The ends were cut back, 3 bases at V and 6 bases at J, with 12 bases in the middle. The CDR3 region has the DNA TGTGCCAGCAGCTCGTACAAAGGTCCTGAAGCTTTCTTT. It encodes CASSSYKGPEAFF.

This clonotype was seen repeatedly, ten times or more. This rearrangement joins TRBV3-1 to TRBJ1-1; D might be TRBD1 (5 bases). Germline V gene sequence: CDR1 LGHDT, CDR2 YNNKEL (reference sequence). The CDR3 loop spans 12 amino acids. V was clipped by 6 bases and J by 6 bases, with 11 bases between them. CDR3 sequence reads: CASRGGEAEAFF. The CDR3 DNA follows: TGTGCCAGCAGGGGAGGGGAGGCTGAAGCTTTCTTT.

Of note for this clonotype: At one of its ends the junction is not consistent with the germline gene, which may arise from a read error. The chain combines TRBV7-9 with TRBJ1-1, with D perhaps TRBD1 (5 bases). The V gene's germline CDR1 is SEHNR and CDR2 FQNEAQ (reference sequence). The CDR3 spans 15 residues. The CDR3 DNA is TGTGCCAGAAGCTCCGGGTTTCAGGGGAACACTGAAGCTTTCTTT. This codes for CARSSGFQGNTEAFF.

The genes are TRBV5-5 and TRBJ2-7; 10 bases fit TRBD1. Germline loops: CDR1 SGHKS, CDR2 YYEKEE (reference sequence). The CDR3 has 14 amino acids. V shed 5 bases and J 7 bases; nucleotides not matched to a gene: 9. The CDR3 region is CASSWGTGAPEQYF. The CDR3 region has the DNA TGTGCCAGCAGTTGGGGGACAGGGGCTCCGGAGCAGTACTTC.

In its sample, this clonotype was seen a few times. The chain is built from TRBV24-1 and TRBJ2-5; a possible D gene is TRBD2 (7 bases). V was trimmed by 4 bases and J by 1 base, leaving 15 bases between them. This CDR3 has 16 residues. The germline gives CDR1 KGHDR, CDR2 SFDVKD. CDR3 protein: CATSEGGGGLQETQYF. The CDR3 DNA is TGTGCCACCAGTGAGGGAGGGGGAGGGCTCCAAGAGACCCAGTACTTC.

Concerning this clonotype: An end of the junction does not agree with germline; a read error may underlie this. The CDR3 nucleotides read TGTGCCAGCAGCCTTTCCGGGTCCCCCCTTGCCCTCTTC. The encoded protein is CASSLSGSPLALF. The J gene is TRBJ2-1, the V gene TRBV3-1; no definite D call. Germline values: CDR1 LGHDT, CDR2 YNNKEL (reference sequence). The CDR3 has 13 residues.